Listed below are T cell receptor beta chains from one sample, sequenced in a study of control samples from healthy donors and cancer patients. Measured with immunoSEQ multiplex PCR; TCRdb has only the in-frame clones, and not every one. The sample lists 120,000 or so clones, more than 75% occurring once. Sequencing used blood. Receptors were obtained from a man between 18 and 35 years old in good health. The CDR3 runs from the conserved cysteine through the conserved F or W. A D gene is named only where the DNA matches it firmly. Clone size is stated in some rows and not others, as once, few, many or a class when expanded.

d_call: TRBD2; clone_size: NA; j_call: TRBJ2-7; v_call: TRBV25-1; cdr3_nt: TGTGCCAGCCACCCGGGGGGGGCGACTTACGAGCAGTACTTC; cdr3_aa: CASHPGGATYEQYF
d_call: NA; clone_size: NA; j_call: TRBJ1-5; v_call: TRBV2; cdr3_nt: TGTGCCAGCCGGGGGGGCCCCCCCAATCAGCCCCAGCATTTT; cdr3_aa: CASRGGPPNQPQHF
d_call: NA; clone_size: NA; j_call: TRBJ1-1; v_call: TRBV28; cdr3_nt: TGTGCCAGCAGTTTAGCGGGGAACACTGAAGCTTTCTTT; cdr3_aa: CASSLAGNTEAFF
d_call: TRBD1; clone_size: NA; j_call: TRBJ2-7; v_call: TRBV9; cdr3_nt: TGTGCCAGCAGCGTTAGGGGACAGGGGGCAACCTACGAGCAGTACTTC; cdr3_aa: CASSVRGQGATYEQYF
d_call: NA; clone_size: NA; j_call: TRBJ1-5; v_call: TRBV3-1/TRBV3-2; cdr3_nt: TGTGCCAGCAGCCAAGATCCTGTAGGATTTGGCAATCAGCCCCAGCATTTT; cdr3_aa: CASSQDPVGFGNQPQHF
d_call: NA; clone_size: NA; j_call: TRBJ1-1; v_call: TRBV7-9; cdr3_nt: TGTGCCAGCAGCCCGGACTCGGGGAGCACTGAAGCTTTCTTT; cdr3_aa: CASSPDSGSTEAFF
d_call: NA; clone_size: few; j_call: TRBJ1-1; v_call: TRBV19; cdr3_nt: TGTGCCACAAATGCGGACAGTCGGAACACTGAAGCTTTCTTT; cdr3_aa: CATNADSRNTEAFF
d_call: NA; clone_size: NA; j_call: TRBJ2-3; v_call: TRBV11-2; cdr3_nt: TGTGCCAGCAGCTCTATAACTGTCACAGATACGCAGTATTTT; cdr3_aa: CASSSITVTDTQYF
d_call: NA; clone_size: NA; j_call: TRBJ2-7; v_call: TRBV19; cdr3_nt: TGTGCCAGTAAAACCGGGACTTCCTCCTACGAGCAGTACTTC; cdr3_aa: CASKTGTSSYEQYF
d_call: TRBD1; clone_size: NA; j_call: TRBJ2-2; v_call: TRBV7-3; cdr3_nt: TGTGCCAGCAGCTTCAGTCTACAGGGGGCCGGGGAGCTGTTTTTT; cdr3_aa: CASSFSLQGAGELFF
d_call: NA; clone_size: few; j_call: TRBJ2-7; v_call: TRBV10-1; cdr3_nt: TGCGCCAGCCAGCTTGAAAGGGGACGCGAGCAGTACTTC; cdr3_aa: CASQLERGREQYF
d_call: TRBD1; clone_size: NA; j_call: TRBJ1-2; v_call: TRBV10-3; cdr3_nt: TGTGCCATCAGTGATCCCCGGACAGGGGGCTATGGCTACACCTTC; cdr3_aa: CAISDPRTGGYGYTF
d_call: NA; clone_size: NA; j_call: TRBJ1-6; v_call: TRBV6-5; cdr3_nt: TGTGCCACCCTCACTGGGGCATCTAATTCACCCCTCCACTTT; cdr3_aa: CATLTGASNSPLHF
d_call: NA; clone_size: NA; j_call: TRBJ2-5; v_call: TRBV5-1; cdr3_nt: TGCGCCAGCAGCCCCGGGACTGGATACCAAGAGACCCAGTACTTC; cdr3_aa: CASSPGTGYQETQYF
d_call: TRBD2; clone_size: NA; j_call: TRBJ2-7; v_call: TRBV20-1; cdr3_nt: TGCAGTGCTACTAGCGGCTACGAGCAGTACTTC; cdr3_aa: CSATSGYEQYF
d_call: NA; clone_size: NA; j_call: TRBJ2-4; v_call: TRBV19; cdr3_nt: TGTGCCAGTAGTATGTGGGCCCAAGGGAGGACCAAAAACATTCAGTACTTC; cdr3_aa: CASSMWAQGRTKNIQYF
d_call: NA; clone_size: NA; j_call: TRBJ2-1; v_call: TRBV19; cdr3_nt: TGTGCCAGTAGTATGAACCCCGGGGACAATGAGCAGTTCTTC; cdr3_aa: CASSMNPGDNEQFF
d_call: TRBD1; clone_size: NA; j_call: TRBJ1-4; v_call: TRBV28; cdr3_nt: TGTGCCAGCAGTTGGACAGGGAATGAAAAACTGTTTTTT; cdr3_aa: CASSWTGNEKLFF
d_call: NA; clone_size: NA; j_call: TRBJ2-7; v_call: TRBV21-1; cdr3_nt: TGTGCCAGCCGGGACAGGGACTCCTACGAGCAGTACTTC; cdr3_aa: CASRDRDSYEQYF
d_call: TRBD2; clone_size: NA; j_call: TRBJ2-5; v_call: TRBV9; cdr3_nt: TGTGCCAGCAGCGTAGCTGCGGGGGGAGAGACCCAGTACTTC; cdr3_aa: CASSVAAGGETQYF
d_call: NA; clone_size: NA; j_call: TRBJ2-7; v_call: TRBV2; cdr3_nt: TGTGCCAGCAGTGAAGCACTGGGGGTTGGCTACGAGCAGTACTTC; cdr3_aa: CASSEALGVGYEQYF
d_call: TRBD1; clone_size: once; j_call: TRBJ1-5; v_call: TRBV27; cdr3_nt: TGTGCCAGCAGTCGCCTCCAGGGGGGTAGAAATCAGCCCCAGCATTTT; cdr3_aa: CASSRLQGGRNQPQHF
d_call: NA; clone_size: NA; j_call: TRBJ1-1; v_call: TRBV6-5; cdr3_nt: TGTGCCAGCAGTTATGTCGGTGACCTCAAAAAGGCTTTCTTT; cdr3_aa: CASSYVGDLKKAFF
d_call: NA; clone_size: NA; j_call: TRBJ1-2; v_call: TRBV19; cdr3_nt: TGTGCCACCACAGGGAGCTATGGCTACACCTTC; cdr3_aa: CATTGSYGYTF